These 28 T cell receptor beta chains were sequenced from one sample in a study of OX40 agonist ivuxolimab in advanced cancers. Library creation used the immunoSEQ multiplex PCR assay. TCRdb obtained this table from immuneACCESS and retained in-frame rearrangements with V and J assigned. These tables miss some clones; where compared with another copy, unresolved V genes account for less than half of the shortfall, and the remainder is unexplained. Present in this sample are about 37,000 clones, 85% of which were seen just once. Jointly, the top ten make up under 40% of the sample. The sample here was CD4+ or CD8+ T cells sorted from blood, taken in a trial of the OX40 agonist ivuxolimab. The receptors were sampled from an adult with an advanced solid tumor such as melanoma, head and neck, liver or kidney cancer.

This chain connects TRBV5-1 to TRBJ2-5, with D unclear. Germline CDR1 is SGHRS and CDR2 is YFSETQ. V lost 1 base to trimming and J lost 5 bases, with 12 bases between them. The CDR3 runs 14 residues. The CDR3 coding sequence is TGCGCCAGCAGCTTGTCTCCTTTTTCGGAGACCCAGTACTTC. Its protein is CASSLSPFSETQYF.

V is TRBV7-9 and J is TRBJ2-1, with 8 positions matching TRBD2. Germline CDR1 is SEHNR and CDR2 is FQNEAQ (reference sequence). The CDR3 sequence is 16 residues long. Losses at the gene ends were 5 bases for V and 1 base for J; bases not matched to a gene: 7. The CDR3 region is CASSQLAGRSYNEQFF. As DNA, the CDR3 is TGTGCCAGCAGCCAGTTAGCGGGAAGATCCTACAATGAGCAGTTCTTC.

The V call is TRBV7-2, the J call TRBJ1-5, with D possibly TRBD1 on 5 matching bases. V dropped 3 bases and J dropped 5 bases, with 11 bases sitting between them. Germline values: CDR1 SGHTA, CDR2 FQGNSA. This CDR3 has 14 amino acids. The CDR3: CASSFGGRDQPQHF. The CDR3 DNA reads TGTGCCAGCAGCTTTGGGGGGAGGGATCAGCCCCAGCATTTT.

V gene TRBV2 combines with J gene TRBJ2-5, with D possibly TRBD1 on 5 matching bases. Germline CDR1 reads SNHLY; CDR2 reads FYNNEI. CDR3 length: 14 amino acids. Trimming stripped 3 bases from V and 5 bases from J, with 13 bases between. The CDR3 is CASSDSGLGETQYF. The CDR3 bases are TGTGCCAGCAGTGACTCAGGGTTGGGGGAGACCCAGTACTTC.

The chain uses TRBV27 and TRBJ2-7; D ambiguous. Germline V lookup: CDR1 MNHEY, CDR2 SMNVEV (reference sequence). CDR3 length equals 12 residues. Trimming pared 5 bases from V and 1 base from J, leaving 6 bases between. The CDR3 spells CASSLQSYEQYF. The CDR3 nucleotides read TGTGCCAGCAGTCTGCAGTCCTACGAGCAGTACTTC.

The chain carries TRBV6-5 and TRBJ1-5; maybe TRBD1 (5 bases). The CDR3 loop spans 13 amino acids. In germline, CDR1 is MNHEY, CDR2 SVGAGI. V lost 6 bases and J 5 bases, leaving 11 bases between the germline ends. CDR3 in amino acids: CASRGLQDQPQHF. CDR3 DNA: TGTGCCAGCAGAGGGTTACAGGATCAGCCCCAGCATTTT.

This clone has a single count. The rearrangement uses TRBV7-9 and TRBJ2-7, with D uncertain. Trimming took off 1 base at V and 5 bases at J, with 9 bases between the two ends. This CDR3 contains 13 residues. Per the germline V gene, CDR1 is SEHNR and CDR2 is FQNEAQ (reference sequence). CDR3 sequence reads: CASSLGVGNEQYF. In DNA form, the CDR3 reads TGTGCCAGCAGCTTAGGGGTGGGAAACGAGCAGTACTTC.

The CDR3 DNA reads TGTGCCAGCAGCGTAATGGCGGGGGGGATCCAAGAGACCCAGTACTTC. It yields the protein CASSVMAGGIQETQYF. The gene calls are TRBV9 and TRBJ2-5, with 9 positions matching TRBD2. Germline CDR1 reads SGDLS; CDR2 reads YYNGEE. The CDR3 loop spans 16 amino acids. V shed 1 base, J shed 1 base, and the junction held 5 bases outside the gene matches.

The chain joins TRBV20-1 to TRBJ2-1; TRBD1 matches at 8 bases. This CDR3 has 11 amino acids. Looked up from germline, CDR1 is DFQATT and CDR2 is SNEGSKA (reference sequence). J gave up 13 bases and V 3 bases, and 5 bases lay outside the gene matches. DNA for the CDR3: TGCAGTGCTAGTGAGACAGGGGCCCAGTTCTTC. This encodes CSASETGAQFF.

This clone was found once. CDR3 region: CASSSSGGRANEQFF. CDR3 bases: TGTGCCAGCAGTTCTAGCGGGGGGCGTGCCAATGAGCAGTTCTTC. The J gene is TRBJ2-1, the V gene TRBV28, with TRBD2 identical over 11 bases. CDR1 is MDHEN and CDR2 is SYDVKM in the germline V gene. With V trimmed by 4 bases and J by 6 bases, 5 bases remained unmatched. This CDR3 is built from 15 residues.

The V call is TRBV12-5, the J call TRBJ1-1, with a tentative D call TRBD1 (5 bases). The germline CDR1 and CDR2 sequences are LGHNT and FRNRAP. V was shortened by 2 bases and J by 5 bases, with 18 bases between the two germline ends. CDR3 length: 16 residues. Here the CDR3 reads CASGLTRDRPMTEAFF. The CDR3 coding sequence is TGTGCTAGTGGTTTGACCCGGGACCGCCCGATGACTGAAGCTTTCTTT.

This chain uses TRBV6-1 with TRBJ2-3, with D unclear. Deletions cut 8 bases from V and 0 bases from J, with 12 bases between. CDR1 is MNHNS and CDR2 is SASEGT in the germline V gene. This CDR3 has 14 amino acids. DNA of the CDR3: TGTGCCAGCTCTGGCCTGACTAGCACAGATACGCAGTATTTT. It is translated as CASSGLTSTDTQYF.

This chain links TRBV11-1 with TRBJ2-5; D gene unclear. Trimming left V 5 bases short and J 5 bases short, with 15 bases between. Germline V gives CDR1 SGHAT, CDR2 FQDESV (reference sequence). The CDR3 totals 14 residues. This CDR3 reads CASSIGVDRETQYF. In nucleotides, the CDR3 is TGTGCCAGCAGCATTGGGGTAGATCGGGAGACCCAGTACTTC.

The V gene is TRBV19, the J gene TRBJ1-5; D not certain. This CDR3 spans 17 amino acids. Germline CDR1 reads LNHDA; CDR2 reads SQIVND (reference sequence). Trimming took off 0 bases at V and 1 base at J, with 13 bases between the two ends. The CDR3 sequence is CASSIDKLVRSNQPQHF. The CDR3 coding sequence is TGTGCCAGTAGTATAGACAAGTTGGTACGGAGCAATCAGCCCCAGCATTTT.

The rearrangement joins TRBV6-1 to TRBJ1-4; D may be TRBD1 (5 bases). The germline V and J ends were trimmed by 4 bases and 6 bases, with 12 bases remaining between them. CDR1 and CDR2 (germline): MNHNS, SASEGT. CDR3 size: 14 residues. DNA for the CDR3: TGTGCCAGCAGTGGTGGGGGATGGGATGAAAAACTGTTTTTT. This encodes CASSGGGWDEKLFF.

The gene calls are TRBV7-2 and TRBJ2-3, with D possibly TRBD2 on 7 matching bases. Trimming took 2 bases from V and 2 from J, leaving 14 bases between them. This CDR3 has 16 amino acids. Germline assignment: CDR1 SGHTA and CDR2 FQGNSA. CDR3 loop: CASSLLGGGTTDTQYF. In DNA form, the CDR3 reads TGTGCCAGCAGCTTATTAGGGGGGGGGACCACAGATACGCAGTATTTT.

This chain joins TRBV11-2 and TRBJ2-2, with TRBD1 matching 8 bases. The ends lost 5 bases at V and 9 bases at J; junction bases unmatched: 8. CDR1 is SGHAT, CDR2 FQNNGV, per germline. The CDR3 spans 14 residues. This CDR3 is CASSRENRGWELFF. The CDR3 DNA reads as TGTGCCAGCAGCCGTGAAAACAGGGGGTGGGAGCTGTTTTTT.

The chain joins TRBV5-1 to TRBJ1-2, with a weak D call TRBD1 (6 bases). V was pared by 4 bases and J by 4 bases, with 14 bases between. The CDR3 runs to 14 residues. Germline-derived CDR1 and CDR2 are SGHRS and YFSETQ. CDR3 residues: CASSDRQAPYGYTF. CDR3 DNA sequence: TGCGCCAGCAGCGATCGACAGGCCCCCTATGGCTACACCTTC.

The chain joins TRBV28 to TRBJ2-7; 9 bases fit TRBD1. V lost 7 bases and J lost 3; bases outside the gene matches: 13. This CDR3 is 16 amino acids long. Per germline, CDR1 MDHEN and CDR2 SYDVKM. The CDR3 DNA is TGTGCCAGCAAGACATCCGGGACAGGGATACACTACGAGCAGTACTTC. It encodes CASKTSGTGIHYEQYF.

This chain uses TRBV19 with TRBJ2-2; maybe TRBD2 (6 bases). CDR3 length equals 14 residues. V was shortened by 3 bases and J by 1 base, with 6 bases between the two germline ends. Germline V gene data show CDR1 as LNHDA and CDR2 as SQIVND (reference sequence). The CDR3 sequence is CASSMGLNTGELFF. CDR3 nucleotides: TGTGCCAGTAGTATGGGACTGAACACCGGGGAGCTGTTTTTT. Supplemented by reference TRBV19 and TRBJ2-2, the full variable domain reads DGGITQSPKYLFRKEGQNVTLSCEQNLNHDAMYWYRQDPGQGLRLIYYSQIVNDFQKGDIAEGYSVSREKKESFPLTVTSAQKNPTAFYLCASSMGLNTGELFFGEGSRLTVL.

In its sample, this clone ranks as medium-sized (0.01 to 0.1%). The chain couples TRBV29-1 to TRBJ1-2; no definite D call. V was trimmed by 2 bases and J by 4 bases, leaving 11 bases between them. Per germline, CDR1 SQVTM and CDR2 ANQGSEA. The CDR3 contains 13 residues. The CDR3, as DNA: TGCAGCGTTGAAAGGGCGGAGGGCTATGGCTACACCTTC. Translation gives CSVERAEGYGYTF. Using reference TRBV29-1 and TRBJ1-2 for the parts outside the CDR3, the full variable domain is SAVISQKPSRDICQRGTSLTIQCQVDSQVTMMFWYRQQPGQSLTLIATANQGSEATYESGFVIDKFPISRPNLTFSTLTVSNMSPEDSSIYLCSVERAEGYGYTFGSGTRLTVV.

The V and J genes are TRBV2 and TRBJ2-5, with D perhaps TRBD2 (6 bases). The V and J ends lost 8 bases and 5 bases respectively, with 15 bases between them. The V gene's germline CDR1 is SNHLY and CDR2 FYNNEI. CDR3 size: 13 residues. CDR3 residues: CASWLGGRETQYF. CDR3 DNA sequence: TGTGCCAGCTGGTTGGGGGGACGGGAGACCCAGTACTTC.

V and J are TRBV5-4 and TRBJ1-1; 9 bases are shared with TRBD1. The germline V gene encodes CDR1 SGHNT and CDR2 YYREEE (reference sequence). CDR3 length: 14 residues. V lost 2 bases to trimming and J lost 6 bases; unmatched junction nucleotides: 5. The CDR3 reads CASSLTGGAAEAFF. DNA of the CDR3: TGTGCCAGCAGCTTAACAGGGGGCGCGGCTGAAGCTTTCTTT.

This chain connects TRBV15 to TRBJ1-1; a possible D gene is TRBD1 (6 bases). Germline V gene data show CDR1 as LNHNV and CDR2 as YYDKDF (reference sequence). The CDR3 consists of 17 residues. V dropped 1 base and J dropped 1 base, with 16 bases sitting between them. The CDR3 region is CATSRGWGGGQNTEAFF. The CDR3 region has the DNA TGTGCCACCAGCAGAGGTTGGGGTGGGGGACAGAACACTGAAGCTTTCTTT.

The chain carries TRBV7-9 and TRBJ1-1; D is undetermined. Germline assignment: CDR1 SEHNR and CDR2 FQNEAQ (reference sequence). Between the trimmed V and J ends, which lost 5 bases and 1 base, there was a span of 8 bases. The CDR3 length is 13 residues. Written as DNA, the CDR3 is TGTGCCAGCAGCCCCGGGCCGAACACTGAAGCTTTCTTT. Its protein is CASSPGPNTEAFF.

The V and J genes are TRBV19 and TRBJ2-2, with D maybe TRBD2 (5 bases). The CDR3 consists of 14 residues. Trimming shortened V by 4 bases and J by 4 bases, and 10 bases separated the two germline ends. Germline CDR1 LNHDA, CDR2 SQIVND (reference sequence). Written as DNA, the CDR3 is TGTGCCAGTAGTACCGGGATCCTCACCGGGGAGCTGTTTTTT. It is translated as CASSTGILTGELFF. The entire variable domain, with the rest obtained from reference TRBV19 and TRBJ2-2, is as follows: DGGITQSPKYLFRKEGQNVTLSCEQNLNHDAMYWYRQDPGQGLRLIYYSQIVNDFQKGDIAEGYSVSREKKESFPLTVTSAQKNPTAFYLCASSTGILTGELFFGEGSRLTVL.

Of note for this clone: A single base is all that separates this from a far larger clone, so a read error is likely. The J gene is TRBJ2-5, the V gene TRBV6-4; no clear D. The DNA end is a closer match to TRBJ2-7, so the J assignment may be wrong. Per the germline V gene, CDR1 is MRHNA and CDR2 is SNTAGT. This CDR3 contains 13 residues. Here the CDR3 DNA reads TGTGCCAGCAGGGCGGAAGGTCCCTACGAGCAGTACTTC. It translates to CASRAEGPYEQYF.

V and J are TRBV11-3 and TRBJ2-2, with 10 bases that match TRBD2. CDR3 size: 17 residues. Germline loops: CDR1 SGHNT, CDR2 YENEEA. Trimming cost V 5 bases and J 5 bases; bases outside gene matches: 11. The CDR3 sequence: CASSPPLAGVGTGELFF. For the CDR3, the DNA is TGTGCCAGCAGCCCTCCCCTAGCGGGAGTAGGGACCGGGGAGCTGTTTTTT.